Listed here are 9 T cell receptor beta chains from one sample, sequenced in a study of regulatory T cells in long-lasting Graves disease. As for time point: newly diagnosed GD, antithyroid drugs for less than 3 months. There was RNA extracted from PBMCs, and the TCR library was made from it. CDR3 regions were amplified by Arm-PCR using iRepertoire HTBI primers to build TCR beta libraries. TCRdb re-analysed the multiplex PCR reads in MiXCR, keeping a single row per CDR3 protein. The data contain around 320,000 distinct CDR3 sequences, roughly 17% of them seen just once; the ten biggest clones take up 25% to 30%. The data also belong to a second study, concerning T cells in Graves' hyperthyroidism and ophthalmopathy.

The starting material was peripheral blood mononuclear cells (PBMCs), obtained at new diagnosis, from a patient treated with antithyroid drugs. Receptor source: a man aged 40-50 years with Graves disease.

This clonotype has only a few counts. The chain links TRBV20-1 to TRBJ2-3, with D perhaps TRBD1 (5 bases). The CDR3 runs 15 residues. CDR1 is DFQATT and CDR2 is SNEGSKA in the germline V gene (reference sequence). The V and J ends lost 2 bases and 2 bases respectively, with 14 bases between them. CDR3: CSARSIRTNTDTQYF. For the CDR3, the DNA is TGCAGTGCTAGAAGCATCCGGACAAACACAGATACGCAGTATTTT.

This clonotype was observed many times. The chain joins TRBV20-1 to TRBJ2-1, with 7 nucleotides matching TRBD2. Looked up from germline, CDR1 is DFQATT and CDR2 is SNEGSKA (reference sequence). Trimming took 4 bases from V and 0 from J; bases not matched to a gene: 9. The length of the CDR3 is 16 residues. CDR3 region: CSATSGEPSSYNEQFF. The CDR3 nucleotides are TGCAGTGCTACAAGCGGGGAACCGAGCTCCTACAATGAGCAGTTCTTC.

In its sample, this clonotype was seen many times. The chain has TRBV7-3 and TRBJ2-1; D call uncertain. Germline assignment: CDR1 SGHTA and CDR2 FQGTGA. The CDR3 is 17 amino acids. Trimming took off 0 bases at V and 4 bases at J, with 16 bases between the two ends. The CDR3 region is CASSLTHTPGRYNEQFF. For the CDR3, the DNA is TGTGCCAGCAGCTTAACGCACACCCCTGGTCGGTACAATGAGCAGTTCTTC.

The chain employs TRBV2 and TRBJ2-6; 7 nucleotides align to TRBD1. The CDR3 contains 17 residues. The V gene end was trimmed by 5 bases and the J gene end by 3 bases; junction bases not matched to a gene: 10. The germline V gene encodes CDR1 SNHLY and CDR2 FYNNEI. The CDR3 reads CASSYFIGTDGANVLTF. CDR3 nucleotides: TGTGCCAGCAGTTACTTCATAGGGACAGATGGGGCCAACGTCCTGACTTTC.

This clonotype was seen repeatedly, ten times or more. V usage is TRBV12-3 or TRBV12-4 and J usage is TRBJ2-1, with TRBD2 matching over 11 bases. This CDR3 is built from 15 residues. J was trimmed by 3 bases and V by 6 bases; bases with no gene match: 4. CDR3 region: CASRYSGGDYNEQFF. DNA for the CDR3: TGTGCCAGCAGATATAGCGGGGGGGACTACAATGAGCAGTTCTTC.

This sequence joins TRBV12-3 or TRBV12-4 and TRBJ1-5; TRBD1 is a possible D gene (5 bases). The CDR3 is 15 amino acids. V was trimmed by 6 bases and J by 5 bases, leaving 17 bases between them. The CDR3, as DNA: TGTGCCAGCAGGCGAGCCCTCAGGGAGGATCAGCCCCAGCATTTT. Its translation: CASRRALREDQPQHF.

CDR3 sequence (DNA): TGTGCCATCAAGGGGGACACTGAAGCTTTCTTT. This encodes CAIKGDTEAFF. The chain employs TRBV10-3 and TRBJ1-1; tentative D call: TRBD1 (6 bases). Germline-derived CDR1 and CDR2 are ENHRY and SYGVKD. V lost 7 bases and J 3 bases, leaving 6 bases between the germline ends. The CDR3 is made up of 11 amino acids.

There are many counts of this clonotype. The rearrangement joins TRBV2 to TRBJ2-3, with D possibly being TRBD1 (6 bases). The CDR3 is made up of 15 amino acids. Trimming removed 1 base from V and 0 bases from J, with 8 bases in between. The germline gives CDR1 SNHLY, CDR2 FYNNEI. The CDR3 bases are TGTGCCAGCAGTGAAGGGGGGCCTAGCACAGATACGCAGTATTTT. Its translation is CASSEGGPSTDTQYF.

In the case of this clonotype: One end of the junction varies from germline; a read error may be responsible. The DNA for the CDR3 is TGTGCCAGCGCGGACAGGGATAATGAAAAACTGCTTTTT. Amino acids: CASADRDNEKLLF. The chain uses TRBV6-2 or TRBV6-3 and TRBJ1-4; TRBD1 matches 8 bases. CDR1 is MNHEY and CDR2 is SVGEGT in the germline V gene. The CDR3 spans 13 residues.